The T cell receptor beta chain under discussion was sequenced for a study of CD8 T cells in Susac syndrome. Notes on the study in general: The study conceded that relatively few individuals underwent its TCR sequencing and HLA analysis.

Sequencing of TCR beta drew on CD8+ and CD4+ T cells from blood. Purification of the CD8+ and CD4+ T cells relied on negative isolation, and TEMRA cells underwent FACS enrichment. Trimming removed 4 bases from V and 2 bases from J; junction bases left unmatched: 5. CDR3 length: 14 residues. CDR1 is SGHTA, CDR2 FQGNSA, per germline. An input of about 0.45 to 1 ug of RNA was subjected to reverse transcription using random hexamers. Amplification of TCR beta CDR3 used immunoSEQ multiplex PCR across 54 Vbeta and 13 Jbeta. TCRdb reprocessed the immunoSEQ multiplex PCR reads via MiXCR and lists one record per CDR3 protein. Of 90,000 to 150,000 distinct CDR3 sequences detected, around 90% appear once; the ten largest clones hold 0.14%. Note on this clonotype: What it binds is not known.

Material: CD4+ T cells from PBMCs. The clonotype was recovered from a human donor in good health. The chain recombines TRBV7-2 with TRBJ2-7; the match to TRBD1 covers 7 bases. This CDR3 is CASSSRDRAYEQYF. The CDR3 nucleotides read TGTGCCAGCAGCTCCCGGGACAGAGCCTACGAGCAGTACTTC.